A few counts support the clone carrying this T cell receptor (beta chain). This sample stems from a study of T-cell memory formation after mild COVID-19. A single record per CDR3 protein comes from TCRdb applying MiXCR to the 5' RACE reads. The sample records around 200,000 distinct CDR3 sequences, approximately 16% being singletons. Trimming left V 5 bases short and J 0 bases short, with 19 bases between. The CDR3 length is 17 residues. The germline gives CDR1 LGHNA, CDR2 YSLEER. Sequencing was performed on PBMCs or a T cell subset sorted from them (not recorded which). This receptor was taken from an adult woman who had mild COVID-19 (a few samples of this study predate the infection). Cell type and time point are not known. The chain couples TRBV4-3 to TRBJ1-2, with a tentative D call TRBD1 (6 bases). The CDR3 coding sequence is TGCGCCAGCAGCTTCGGGGAGACAGGATTAGCTAACTATGGCTACACCTTC. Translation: CASSFGETGLANYGYTF.